This T cell receptor beta chain derives from a study of CD8+ T cells in alopecia areata. Extracted RNA was reverse transcribed, and the resulting cDNA served as sequencing template. Profiling relied on immunoSEQ multiplex PCR, and the TCRdb table lists in-frame clones only, not all of them. Of approximately 130,000 clones listed, 45% to 50% were seen once; the top ten hold 8% to 11%. Germline values: CDR1 SQVTM, CDR2 ANQGSEA. This CDR3 is built from 13 residues. With V trimmed by 7 bases and J by 5 bases, 8 bases remained unmatched. The J gene is TRBJ2-7, the V gene TRBV29-1; 10 positions match TRBD2. The sample was NKG2D-low CD8+ T cells sorted from blood. This receptor was taken from a human donor with alopecia areata. The CDR3 region has the DNA TGCAGCGCTAGCGGGAGCTCAATCAACGAGCAGTACTTC. Its translation is CSASGSSINEQYF.